Listed below are T cell receptor beta chains from one sample, sequenced in a study of blood T cells in healthy people across ages. From the 5' RACE reads, TCRdb called clonotypes with MiXCR, one entry per CDR3 protein. Of under 1,100,000 distinct CDR3 sequences in the sample, approximately 26% were seen once. This sample was shared with a second study, whose subject was T cells of mothers and their children.

The sample comprised blood. The receptors were sampled from a girl between 2 and 10 years old in good health. Both conserved end residues are part of each CDR3. D genes are given only for firm matches. Rows may omit the clone size; those that give it use once, few, many or a size class.

CDR3 protein: CASRPQEKREGQETQYF
CDR3 DNA: TGTGCCAGCAGACCTCAGGAAAAGCGGGAGGGCCAAGAGACCCAGTACTTC
V gene: TRBV6-1
CDR3 length: 17
J gene: TRBJ2-5
clone size: once
D gene: TRBD2

CDR3 protein: CSVEFQGPNYGYTF
CDR3 DNA: TGCAGCGTTGAATTTCAGGGACCTAACTATGGCTACACCTTC
V gene: TRBV29-1
CDR3 length: 14
J gene: TRBJ1-2
clone size: few
D gene: .

CDR3 protein: CASSGPPGYEQYF
CDR3 DNA: TGTGCCAGCAGTGGTCCCCCAGGTTACGAGCAGTACTTC
V gene: TRBV6-1
CDR3 length: 13
J gene: TRBJ2-7
clone size: .
D gene: .

CDR3 protein: CASSEETSGSGNEQFF
CDR3 DNA: TGTGCCAGCAGCGAAGAGACTAGCGGGTCCGGCAATGAGCAGTTCTTC
V gene: TRBV7-9
CDR3 length: 16
J gene: TRBJ2-1
clone size: .
D gene: TRBD2

CDR3 protein: CASSLFAYNEQFF
CDR3 DNA: TGTGCCAGCAGCTTGTTTGCCTACAATGAGCAGTTCTTC
V gene: TRBV7-3
CDR3 length: 13
J gene: TRBJ2-1
clone size: many
D gene: .

CDR3 protein: CSVAPPLEGRGAQYF
CDR3 DNA: TGCAGCGTTGCCCCACCCCTAGAAGGCAGAGGGGCCCAGTACTTC
V gene: TRBV29-1
CDR3 length: 15
J gene: TRBJ2-5
clone size: few
D gene: .

CDR3 protein: CASSITNHEQYF
CDR3 DNA: TGTGCCAGCAGTATCACCAACCACGAGCAGTACTTC
V gene: TRBV7-9
CDR3 length: 12
J gene: TRBJ2-7
clone size: .
D gene: .

CDR3 protein: CASSDGFTEAFF
CDR3 DNA: TGTGCCAGCAGTGATGGGTTCACTGAAGCTTTCTTT
V gene: TRBV2
CDR3 length: 12
J gene: TRBJ1-1
clone size: .
D gene: .

CDR3 protein: CASSPWGSPNQPQHF
CDR3 DNA: TGTGCCAGCAGCCCGTGGGGCAGCCCAAATCAGCCCCAGCATTTT
V gene: TRBV7-2
CDR3 length: 15
J gene: TRBJ1-5
clone size: .
D gene: .

CDR3 protein: CASSSPDSSGVPSTDTQYF
CDR3 DNA: TGCGCCAGCAGCTCCCCAGATAGTAGTGGGGTCCCTAGCACAGATACGCAGTATTTT
V gene: TRBV5-1
CDR3 length: 19
J gene: TRBJ2-3
clone size: .
D gene: .

CDR3 protein: CAISEGTPELYGYTF
CDR3 DNA: TGTGCCATCAGTGAGGGAACCCCAGAATTATATGGCTACACCTTC
V gene: TRBV10-3
CDR3 length: 15
J gene: TRBJ1-2
clone size: .
D gene: .

CDR3 protein: CSVEMAPEAFF
CDR3 DNA: TGCAGCGTTGAGATGGCCCCTGAAGCTTTCTTT
V gene: TRBV29-1
CDR3 length: 11
J gene: TRBJ1-1
clone size: few
D gene: .

CDR3 protein: CSVERDTSYEQYF
CDR3 DNA: TGCAGCGTTGAAAGGGACACCTCCTACGAGCAGTACTTC
V gene: TRBV29-1
CDR3 length: 13
J gene: TRBJ2-7
clone size: few
D gene: .

CDR3 protein: CASTQARGLFDKNIQYF
CDR3 DNA: TGTGCCAGCACGCAGGCCAGGGGCTTGTTCGACAAAAACATTCAGTACTTC
V gene: TRBV2
CDR3 length: 17
J gene: TRBJ2-4
clone size: few
D gene: .

CDR3 protein: CSARVLEGVAFYEQYF
CDR3 DNA: TGCAGTGCTAGAGTCTTAGAGGGAGTCGCTTTCTACGAGCAGTACTTC
V gene: TRBV20-1
CDR3 length: 16
J gene: TRBJ2-7
clone size: few
D gene: .

CDR3 protein: CASTILPTVNTEAFF
CDR3 DNA: TGCGCCAGCACCATCCTCCCGACGGTGAACACTGAAGCTTTCTTT
V gene: TRBV5-1
CDR3 length: 15
J gene: TRBJ1-1
clone size: .
D gene: .

CDR3 protein: CSARDTMGLAGIEQFF
CDR3 DNA: TGCAGTGCTAGAGATACCATGGGACTAGCGGGAATCGAGCAGTTCTTC
V gene: TRBV20-1
CDR3 length: 16
J gene: TRBJ2-1
clone size: .
D gene: TRBD2

CDR3 protein: CASSPSSGGAPTDTQYF
CDR3 DNA: TGCGCCAGCAGCCCCTCTAGCGGGGGGGCCCCCACAGATACGCAGTATTTT
V gene: TRBV4-3
CDR3 length: 17
J gene: TRBJ2-3
clone size: .
D gene: TRBD2

CDR3 protein: CSVEDRVNTEAFF
CDR3 DNA: TGCAGCGTTGAGGACAGGGTGAACACTGAAGCTTTCTTT
V gene: TRBV29-1
CDR3 length: 13
J gene: TRBJ1-1
clone size: .
D gene: TRBD1

CDR3 protein: CASSQIQLRAGNTEALF
CDR3 DNA: TGCGCCAGCAGCCAGATACAGTTAAGAGCGGGGAACACTGAAGCTCTCTTT
V gene: TRBV5-1
CDR3 length: 17
J gene: TRBJ1-1
clone size: .
D gene: .

CDR3 protein: CASSLLEPQKYF
CDR3 DNA: TGTGCCAGCAGCTTGTTGGAGCCGCAGAAATACTTC
V gene: TRBV5-5
CDR3 length: 12
J gene: TRBJ2-5
clone size: few
D gene: .

CDR3 protein: CASSPLLDQPQHF
CDR3 DNA: TGTGCCAGCAGCCCCCTCTTAGATCAGCCCCAGCATTTT
V gene: TRBV7-2
CDR3 length: 13
J gene: TRBJ1-5
clone size: .
D gene: .

CDR3 protein: CASGWGSNQPQHF
CDR3 DNA: TGTGCTAGTGGTTGGGGGAGCAATCAGCCCCAGCATTTT
V gene: TRBV12-5
CDR3 length: 13
J gene: TRBJ1-5
clone size: .
D gene: .

CDR3 protein: CASESTGVATGELFF
CDR3 DNA: TGCGCCAGTGAATCTACAGGGGTAGCAACCGGGGAGCTGTTTTTT
V gene: TRBV5-1
CDR3 length: 15
J gene: TRBJ2-2
clone size: .
D gene: TRBD1

CDR3 protein: CASSVGQDHNEQFF
CDR3 DNA: TGTGCCAGCAGCGTAGGGCAGGACCACAATGAGCAGTTCTTC
V gene: TRBV9
CDR3 length: 14
J gene: TRBJ2-1
clone size: few
D gene: .

CDR3 protein: CASSLYIEGDRGFPRGNEKLFF
CDR3 DNA: TGTGCCAGCAGTTTATATATTGAAGGGGACCGGGGCTTTCCCAGGGGTAATGAAAAACTGTTTTTT
V gene: TRBV28
CDR3 length: 22
J gene: TRBJ1-4
clone size: .
D gene: .

CDR3 protein: CASSLGGFWADIGETQYF
CDR3 DNA: TGTGCCAGCAGCTTAGGAGGTTTCTGGGCGGACATTGGAGAGACCCAGTACTTC
V gene: TRBV7-2
CDR3 length: 18
J gene: TRBJ2-5
clone size: .
D gene: .

CDR3 protein: CASTSVTDTQYF
CDR3 DNA: TGTGCCAGCACCTCCGTCACAGATACGCAGTATTTT
V gene: TRBV13
CDR3 length: 12
J gene: TRBJ2-3
clone size: .
D gene: .

CDR3 protein: CASSTSGSSQETQYF
CDR3 DNA: TGTGCCAGCAGTACTAGCGGGAGCTCCCAAGAGACCCAGTACTTC
V gene: TRBV6-5
CDR3 length: 15
J gene: TRBJ2-5
clone size: .
D gene: TRBD2

CDR3 protein: CSARMAGPEQFF
CDR3 DNA: TGCAGTGCTAGAATGGCTGGCCCTGAGCAGTTCTTC
V gene: TRBV20-1
CDR3 length: 12
J gene: TRBJ2-1
clone size: few
D gene: .

CDR3 protein: CSAATVLAETQYF
CDR3 DNA: TGCAGCGCTGCGACAGTTCTAGCAGAGACCCAGTACTTC
V gene: TRBV29-1
CDR3 length: 13
J gene: TRBJ2-5
clone size: .
D gene: .

CDR3 protein: CAISTPGDTQYF
CDR3 DNA: TGTGCCATCAGTACCCCCGGGGATACGCAGTATTTT
V gene: TRBV10-3
CDR3 length: 12
J gene: TRBJ2-3
clone size: .
D gene: .

CDR3 protein: CASSGHSEQFF
CDR3 DNA: TGTGCCAGCAGCGGCCATAGTGAGCAGTTCTTC
V gene: TRBV9
CDR3 length: 11
J gene: TRBJ2-1
clone size: .
D gene: .

CDR3 protein: CGASSLRQETQYF
CDR3 DNA: TGCGGTGCTAGCTCTCTGAGACAAGAGACCCAGTACTTC
V gene: TRBV20-1
CDR3 length: 13
J gene: TRBJ2-5
clone size: few
D gene: .

CDR3 protein: CAISRLAGGSSEQFF
CDR3 DNA: TGTGCCATCAGCCGACTAGCGGGAGGGAGTAGTGAGCAGTTCTTC
V gene: TRBV10-3
CDR3 length: 15
J gene: TRBJ2-1
clone size: .
D gene: TRBD2

CDR3 protein: CSARQIRDRDYEQYF
CDR3 DNA: TGCAGTGCTAGGCAAATCCGGGACAGGGACTACGAGCAGTACTTC
V gene: TRBV20-1
CDR3 length: 15
J gene: TRBJ2-7
clone size: .
D gene: TRBD1

CDR3 protein: CASSPGPTAWANVLTF
CDR3 DNA: TGTGCCAGCAGCCCAGGACCGACCGCCTGGGCCAACGTCCTGACTTTC
V gene: TRBV12-3/TRBV12-4
CDR3 length: 16
J gene: TRBJ2-6
clone size: .
D gene: .

CDR3 protein: CASSDKEGHLNYGYTF
CDR3 DNA: TGTGCCAGCAGCGATAAAGAGGGACACCTTAACTATGGCTACACCTTC
V gene: TRBV9
CDR3 length: 16
J gene: TRBJ1-2
clone size: few
D gene: .

CDR3 protein: CSGGINYGYTF
CDR3 DNA: TGCAGCGGAGGGATAAACTATGGCTACACCTTC
V gene: TRBV29-1
CDR3 length: 11
J gene: TRBJ1-2
clone size: few
D gene: .

CDR3 protein: CASSMYFGSYEQYF
CDR3 DNA: TGTGCCAGTAGTATGTATTTCGGATCCTACGAGCAGTACTTC
V gene: TRBV19
CDR3 length: 14
J gene: TRBJ2-7
clone size: .
D gene: .

CDR3 protein: CASSEQGLSYEQYF
CDR3 DNA: TGTGCCAGCAGTGAACAGGGATTATCCTATGAGCAGTACTTC
V gene: TRBV6-1
CDR3 length: 14
J gene: TRBJ2-5
clone size: few
D gene: .